Listed below are T cell receptor beta chains from one sample, sequenced in a study of blood T cell repertoires in COVID-19. The assay was immunoSEQ multiplex PCR, and TCRdb's table has in-frame clones only and misses some. Of a few hundred thousand clones in the sample, around 87% were seen once. Sample: peripheral blood. These receptors came from a woman aged 45 to 65 with active or convalescent COVID-19. CDR3s include the opening cysteine and the closing phenylalanine or tryptophan. Each record gives: J gene, D gene, CDR3 length, V gene, clone size, CDR3 protein, CDR3 DNA. D genes are given only for firm matches. Clone size is shown for a subset of rows, as once, few, many or a class of expanded clone.

J: TRBJ1-2; D: -; length: 16; V: TRBV6-5; size: -; CDR3: CASSYSPWGVNYGYTF; DNA: TGTGCCAGCAGTTACTCCCCGTGGGGGGTCAACTATGGCTACACCTTC
J: TRBJ2-1; D: TRBD2; length: 16; V: TRBV27; size: -; CDR3: CASSRRAAGERGEQFF; DNA: TGTGCCAGCAGTCGAAGAGCGGCGGGAGAAAGAGGTGAGCAGTTCTTC
J: TRBJ2-3; D: -; length: 15; V: TRBV4-1; size: -; CDR3: CASSREEERADTQYF; DNA: TGCGCCAGCAGCCGAGAGGAGGAACGCGCAGATACGCAGTATTTT
J: TRBJ2-7; D: -; length: 14; V: TRBV30; size: -; CDR3: CAWSVFRDINEQYF; DNA: TGTGCCTGGAGTGTATTTCGGGACATCAACGAGCAGTACTTC
J: TRBJ2-1; D: TRBD1; length: 15; V: TRBV23-1; size: -; CDR3: CASSQSHRGEDEQFF; DNA: TGCGCCAGCAGTCAATCGCACAGGGGGGAGGATGAGCAGTTCTTC
J: TRBJ1-2; D: TRBD1; length: 18; V: TRBV4-1; size: -; CDR3: CASSQILRPGQNFYGYTF; DNA: TGCGCCAGCAGCCAAATCCTACGTCCGGGACAGAACTTCTATGGCTACACCTTC
J: TRBJ2-7; D: -; length: 17; V: TRBV7-8; size: -; CDR3: CASSLRASATSTYEQYF; DNA: TGTGCCAGCAGCTTACGCGCTAGCGCAACCTCCACCTACGAGCAGTACTTC
J: TRBJ2-2; D: -; length: 14; V: TRBV10-1; size: once; CDR3: CARKGPGNTGELFF; DNA: TGCGCCAGGAAAGGCCCAGGGAACACCGGGGAGCTGTTTTTT
J: TRBJ2-7; D: -; length: 16; V: TRBV28; size: -; CDR3: CASRSSAGGMLYEQYF; DNA: TGTGCCAGCAGATCTTCGGCAGGAGGTATGTTATACGAGCAGTACTTC
J: TRBJ1-6; D: -; length: 14; V: TRBV9; size: once; CDR3: CASSVEGGNSPLHF; DNA: TGTGCCAGCAGCGTAGAAGGGGGTAATTCACCCCTCCACTTT
J: TRBJ2-1; D: -; length: 15; V: TRBV30; size: -; CDR3: CARSSGSRSYNEQFF; DNA: TGTGCGAGGTCGTCAGGGTCTCGCTCCTACAATGAGCAGTTCTTC
J: TRBJ1-2; D: -; length: 14; V: TRBV6-5; size: -; CDR3: CASSYRRSHYGYTF; DNA: TGTGCCAGCAGTTACAGGAGAAGTCACTATGGCTACACCTTC
J: TRBJ2-7; D: -; length: 14; V: TRBV7-8; size: -; CDR3: CASSLAGQAYEQYF; DNA: TGTGCCAGCAGCTTAGCGGGACAAGCCTACGAGCAGTACTTC
J: TRBJ1-3; D: -; length: 19; V: TRBV3-1/TRBV3-2; size: -; CDR3: CASSQEGPPSSGLGNTIYF; DNA: TGTGCCAGCAGCCAAGAGGGGCCCCCAAGCAGCGGGCTTGGAAACACCATATATTTT
J: TRBJ1-2; D: -; length: 15; V: TRBV7-2; size: few; CDR3: CASLLSPGGDYGYTF; DNA: TGTGCCAGCCTCCTTAGCCCGGGAGGCGACTATGGCTACACCTTC
J: TRBJ2-3; D: TRBD2; length: 14; V: TRBV2; size: -; CDR3: CASSGGLVTDTQYF; DNA: TGTGCCAGCAGTGGGGGACTAGTCACAGATACGCAGTATTTT
J: TRBJ2-3; D: -; length: 14; V: TRBV18; size: -; CDR3: CASSSRGWEDTQYF; DNA: TGTGCCAGCTCCTCTCGGGGATGGGAAGATACGCAGTATTTT
J: TRBJ1-3; D: -; length: 11; V: TRBV3-1/TRBV3-2; size: few; CDR3: CASYQGNTIYF; DNA: TGTGCCAGCTATCAGGGAAACACCATATATTTT
J: TRBJ1-1; D: TRBD1; length: 14; V: TRBV5-1; size: -; CDR3: CASDPGQGKAEAFF; DNA: TGCGCCAGTGACCCGGGACAGGGTAAGGCTGAAGCTTTCTTT
J: TRBJ1-5; D: TRBD1; length: 16; V: TRBV4-3; size: -; CDR3: CASSQDGTGTAQPQHF; DNA: TGCGCCAGCAGCCAAGATGGTACCGGGACAGCGCAGCCCCAGCATTTT
J: TRBJ1-1; D: -; length: 15; V: TRBV5-1; size: -; CDR3: CASSFQGGVNTEAFF; DNA: TGCGCCAGCAGCTTCCAGGGTGGAGTGAACACTGAAGCTTTCTTT
J: TRBJ2-7; D: -; length: 15; V: TRBV6-5; size: once; CDR3: CASSGQRVHSYEQYF; DNA: TGTGCCAGCAGCGGCCAGCGGGTCCACTCCTACGAGCAGTACTTC
J: TRBJ1-5; D: -; length: 13; V: TRBV7-2; size: -; CDR3: CASSPSSNQPQHF; DNA: TGTGCCAGCAGCCCCAGTAGCAATCAGCCCCAGCATTTT
J: TRBJ1-1; D: -; length: 13; V: TRBV29-1; size: -; CDR3: CSVQRQASSEAFF; DNA: TGCAGCGTTCAACGACAGGCCTCCTCTGAAGCTTTCTTT
J: TRBJ2-1; D: TRBD2; length: 15; V: TRBV5-1; size: -; CDR3: CASSLTSGGAVEQFF; DNA: TGCGCCAGCAGCCTTACTAGCGGGGGGGCCGTAGAGCAGTTCTTC
J: TRBJ1-6; D: -; length: 16; V: TRBV21-1; size: -; CDR3: CASSTLKGARNSPLHF; DNA: TGTGCCAGCAGCACTTTAAAGGGGGCGCGAAATTCACCCCTCCACTTT
J: TRBJ1-2; D: TRBD1; length: 13; V: TRBV18; size: -; CDR3: CASGQGADYGYTF; DNA: TGTGCTAGTGGACAGGGGGCGGACTATGGCTACACCTTC
J: TRBJ2-1; D: TRBD1; length: 14; V: TRBV6-5; size: -; CDR3: CASSAITGGNEQFF; DNA: TGTGCCAGCAGCGCCATCACAGGGGGCAATGAGCAGTTCTTC
J: TRBJ2-1; D: -; length: 16; V: TRBV9; size: -; CDR3: CASSVAGRAFYNEQFF; DNA: TGTGCCAGCAGCGTAGCCGGCAGGGCCTTCTACAATGAGCAGTTCTTC
J: TRBJ2-3; D: -; length: 11; V: TRBV30; size: -; CDR3: CACQFTDTQYF; DNA: TGTGCCTGCCAATTCACAGATACGCAGTATTTT
J: TRBJ1-6; D: -; length: 13; V: TRBV6-4; size: -; CDR3: CASNRVDITPLHF; DNA: TGTGCCAGCAATAGGGTGGACATTACACCCCTCCACTTT
J: TRBJ1-1; D: -; length: 13; V: TRBV12-3/TRBV12-4; size: -; CDR3: CASSSFGNTEAFF; DNA: TGTGCCAGCAGTTCGTTCGGGAACACTGAAGCTTTCTTT
J: TRBJ2-5; D: -; length: 16; V: TRBV13; size: -; CDR3: CASSLGLNRAGETQYF; DNA: TGTGCCAGCAGCTTAGGCCTCAACCGGGCGGGAGAGACCCAGTACTTC
J: TRBJ1-4; D: -; length: 12; V: TRBV2; size: once; CDR3: CASSEEVRLLFF; DNA: TGTGCCAGCAGTGAGGAGGTTCGTTTACTGTTTTTT
J: TRBJ2-2; D: TRBD1; length: 15; V: TRBV9; size: -; CDR3: CASSVGTVNTGELFF; DNA: TGTGCCAGCAGCGTTGGGACAGTGAACACCGGGGAGCTGTTTTTT
J: TRBJ2-3; D: -; length: 13; V: TRBV4-1; size: -; CDR3: CASSHPGINTQYF; DNA: TGCGCCAGCAGCCACCCGGGGATAAATACGCAGTATTTT
J: TRBJ1-5; D: -; length: 14; V: TRBV6-2/TRBV6-3; size: -; CDR3: CASSYGTVNQPQHF; DNA: TGTGCCAGCAGTTACGGTACAGTTAATCAGCCCCAGCATTTT
J: TRBJ2-7; D: -; length: 14; V: TRBV18; size: -; CDR3: CASSPDWGTGQQYF; DNA: TGTGCCAGCTCACCTGACTGGGGCACCGGTCAGCAGTACTTC
J: TRBJ2-7; D: TRBD1; length: 15; V: TRBV6-5; size: -; CDR3: CASSYDRGDTYEQYF; DNA: TGTGCCAGCAGTTACGACAGGGGGGACACCTACGAGCAGTACTTC
J: TRBJ1-2; D: TRBD1; length: 13; V: TRBV19; size: -; CDR3: CASTRQGSYGYTF; DNA: TGTGCCAGTACGAGACAGGGAAGTTATGGCTACACCTTC
J: TRBJ1-2; D: TRBD1; length: 14; V: TRBV6-5; size: once; CDR3: CASSYDRGRGGYTF; DNA: TGTGCCAGCAGTTACGACAGGGGCCGAGGAGGCTACACCTTC
J: TRBJ2-7; D: -; length: 16; V: TRBV14; size: -; CDR3: CASSQVAGGIVDEQYF; DNA: TGTGCCAGCAGCCAAGTGGCAGGGGGGATAGTAGACGAGCAGTACTTC
J: TRBJ1-6; D: TRBD1; length: 16; V: TRBV19; size: -; CDR3: CASSPSPGTVTSPLHF; DNA: TGTGCCAGTAGTCCAAGCCCGGGGACAGTTACCTCACCCCTCCACTTT
J: TRBJ2-7; D: -; length: 11; V: TRBV27; size: once; CDR3: CASKGYDEQYF; DNA: TGTGCCAGCAAGGGGTATGACGAGCAGTACTTC
J: TRBJ2-1; D: TRBD2; length: 17; V: TRBV9; size: -; CDR3: CASSGSGTSGSRNEQFF; DNA: TGTGCCAGCAGCGGATCCGGGACTAGCGGTTCTCGCAATGAGCAGTTCTTC
J: TRBJ1-4; D: -; length: 14; V: TRBV5-8; size: -; CDR3: CASSLYAREGKLFF; DNA: TGTGCCAGCAGCTTGTACGCCAGGGAAGGAAAACTGTTTTTT
J: TRBJ2-7; D: TRBD2; length: 15; V: TRBV9; size: -; CDR3: CASSSTSGGAGEQYF; DNA: TGTGCCAGCAGCTCGACTAGCGGGGGGGCCGGCGAGCAGTACTTC
J: TRBJ2-7; D: TRBD1; length: 14; V: TRBV2; size: few; CDR3: CASSTLTGSYEQYF; DNA: TGTGCCAGCAGCACTCTGACAGGGTCCTACGAGCAGTACTTC
J: TRBJ2-7; D: TRBD2; length: 15; V: TRBV4-1; size: -; CDR3: CASSPLSSGTYEQYF; DNA: TGCGCCAGCAGCCCCCTCTCTAGCGGAACCTACGAGCAGTACTTC
J: TRBJ2-7; D: TRBD1; length: 16; V: TRBV5-1; size: -; CDR3: CASSLGGQGVAYEQYF; DNA: TGCGCCAGCAGCTTGGGAGGTCAGGGGGTGGCCTACGAGCAGTACTTC
J: TRBJ1-6; D: TRBD1; length: 15; V: TRBV27; size: once; CDR3: CASSKEGQPNSPLHF; DNA: TGTGCCAGCAGTAAAGAGGGACAGCCTAATTCACCCCTCCACTTT
J: TRBJ1-1; D: -; length: 13; V: TRBV12-3/TRBV12-4; size: -; CDR3: CASSSGGRTEAFF; DNA: TGTGCCAGCAGTTCCGGGGGTCGCACTGAAGCTTTCTTT
J: TRBJ1-3; D: TRBD1; length: 12; V: TRBV30; size: once; CDR3: CAWSVQGNTIYF; DNA: TGTGCCTGGAGTGTACAGGGGAACACCATATATTTT